The 22 T cell receptor beta chains listed next were all sequenced from one sample in a study of control samples from healthy donors and cancer patients (dated by TCRdb to the early 2020s). Library preparation used the immunoSEQ multiplex PCR assay. TCRdb mirrors the immuneACCESS table, restricted to in-frame sequences. Some clones are absent from its copies; in checked studies, under half trace to an unresolved V gene, and the reason for the others is unknown. The table for this sample lists about 190,000 clones; roughly 91% of them were counted only once. More than 1.1% of the sample is taken by the ten largest. Sequencing was performed on blood. The receptors shown here come from a young man in good health.

The V and J genes are TRBV19 and TRBJ1-5; TRBD1 is a possible D gene (6 bases). The V and J ends lost 5 bases and 0 bases respectively, with 14 bases between them. Per germline, CDR1 LNHDA and CDR2 SQIVND (reference sequence). CDR3 length equals 16 residues. The CDR3 reads CASSLRQVYSNQPQHF. The CDR3 DNA reads as TGTGCCAGTAGTTTACGACAGGTTTATAGCAATCAGCCCCAGCATTTT. Variable domain in full (rest from reference TRBV19 and TRBJ1-5): DGGITQSPKYLFRKEGQNVTLSCEQNLNHDAMYWYRQDPGQGLRLIYYSQIVNDFQKGDIAEGYSVSREKKESFPLTVTSAQKNPTAFYLCASSLRQVYSNQPQHFGDGTRLSIL.

This sequence joins TRBV7-9 and TRBJ2-1; 9 nucleotides align to TRBD2. The V gene end was trimmed by 1 base and the J gene end by 5 bases; junction bases not matched to a gene: 6. From germline, CDR1 is SEHNR and CDR2 FQNEAQ (reference sequence). CDR3 length: 16 residues. Here the CDR3 reads CASSLEVAGVHNEQFF. CDR3 nucleotide sequence: TGTGCCAGCAGCTTAGAGGTAGCGGGGGTCCACAATGAGCAGTTCTTC. Filled out from reference TRBV7-9 and TRBJ2-1, the complete variable domain reads DTGVSQNPRHKITKRGQNVTFRCDPISEHNRLYWYRQTLGQGPEFLTYFQNEAQLEKSRLLSDRFSAERPKGSFSTLEIQRTEQGDSAMYLCASSLEVAGVHNEQFFGPGTRLTVL.

Only one count was recorded for this clone. The chain carries TRBV19 and TRBJ1-5; no clear D. The ends were cut back, 1 base at V and 6 bases at J, with 19 bases in the middle. There are 17 residues in the CDR3. Germline V gives CDR1 LNHDA, CDR2 SQIVND (reference sequence). CDR3: CASSIARADPARQPQHF. The CDR3 region has the DNA TGTGCCAGTAGTATAGCAAGGGCAGACCCTGCCCGTCAGCCCCAGCATTTT.

V is TRBV5-5 and J is TRBJ2-1; 9 bases match TRBD1. With 3 bases clipped from V and 8 bases from J, the junction kept 9 bases outside the gene matches. The CDR3 consists of 15 residues. Germline-derived CDR1 and CDR2 are SGHKS and YYEKEE (reference sequence). Here the CDR3 DNA reads TGTGCCAGCAGCTCTATCGGGACAGGGTTCTATGAGCAGTTCTTC. This encodes CASSSIGTGFYEQFF.

CDR3 nucleotide sequence: TGCGCCAGCAGCCCACCGGGGACAGATTACGAGCAGTACTTC. Translation: CASSPPGTDYEQYF. The rearrangement uses TRBV5-1 and TRBJ2-7; TRBD1 aligns across 7 bases. This CDR3 spans 14 amino acids. Germline CDR1 reads SGHRS; CDR2 reads YFSETQ. J lost 4 bases, V lost 4 bases, and 8 bases had no gene match.

This chain connects TRBV6-5 to TRBJ2-7; 9 nucleotides match TRBD1. Trimming removed 6 bases from V and 1 base from J; junction bases left unmatched: 4. CDR1 and CDR2 (germline): MNHEY, SVGAGI. This CDR3 has 14 amino acids. CDR3 sequence reads: CASRRDRASYEQYF. The CDR3 DNA is TGTGCCAGCAGGCGGGACAGGGCTTCCTACGAGCAGTACTTC.

The chain joins TRBV5-1 to TRBJ1-1; the D gene is possibly TRBD1 (5 bases). Germline CDR1 and CDR2: SGHRS and YFSETQ. The CDR3 is 13 amino acids. V was pared by 5 bases and J by 1 base, with 9 bases between. CDR3 coding DNA: TGCGCCAGCAGAGGGCAGGGGAACACTGAAGCTTTCTTT. Its protein is CASRGQGNTEAFF.

This chain links TRBV2 with TRBJ2-1; D gene uncertain. CDR3 length: 12 amino acids. Germline CDR1 reads SNHLY; CDR2 reads FYNNEI. V dropped 5 bases and J dropped 10 bases, with 12 bases sitting between them. CDR3 coding DNA: TGTGCCAGCAGTAGTCCTCGTTGGGAGCAGTTCTTC. Translated: CASSSPRWEQFF. Combining the CDR3 with reference TRBV2 and TRBJ2-1 gives the whole variable domain EPEVTQTPSHQVTQMGQEVILRCVPISNHLYFYWYRQILGQKVEFLVSFYNNEISEKSEIFDDQFSVERPDGSNFTLKIRSTKLEDSAMYFCASSSPRWEQFFGPGTRLTVL.

The CDR3 bases are TGTGCCAGCAAGAGTGCTGGGGCCAACGTCCTGACTTTC. It specifies CASKSAGANVLTF. The rearrangement uses TRBV2 and TRBJ2-6, with no clear D. The germline CDR1 and CDR2 sequences are SNHLY and FYNNEI. V lost 7 bases and J 2 bases, leaving 6 bases between the germline ends. This CDR3 comprises 13 residues.

The chain combines TRBV2 with TRBJ2-1; D call uncertain. V lost 6 bases and J lost 3, with 9 bases in between. This CDR3 contains 13 residues. CDR1 SNHLY and CDR2 FYNNEI come from the germline V gene. The CDR3 DNA follows: TGTGCCAGCAGAACGGCTCGCTACAATGAGCAGTTCTTC. Protein product: CASRTARYNEQFF.

The rearrangement links TRBV5-1 to TRBJ2-3; 9 bases map to TRBD2. With 4 bases clipped from V and 5 bases from J, the junction kept 11 bases outside the gene matches. Germline assignment: CDR1 SGHRS and CDR2 YFSETQ. This CDR3 is built from 16 residues. CDR3 bases: TGCGCCAGCAGCCCCCCGGGACTAGCTTTGGGAGATACGCAGTATTTT. As protein: CASSPPGLALGDTQYF.

The chain links TRBV30 to TRBJ1-1, with D unresolved. CDR1 GTSNPN and CDR2 SVGIG come from the germline V gene (reference sequence). Trimming cost V 2 bases and J 1 base, with 11 bases left between them. The CDR3 extends over 14 amino acids. Here the CDR3 DNA reads TGTGCCTGGAGTCCTGGGCTCAGGAACACTGAAGCTTTCTTT. Amino acids: CAWSPGLRNTEAFF.

This clone has only one observation. The rearrangement links TRBV11-3 to TRBJ2-3, with unresolved D. The CDR3 covers 12 residues. Germline lookup yields CDR1 SGHNT and CDR2 YENEEA. Trimming took off 5 bases at V and 0 bases at J, with 3 bases between the two ends. In DNA, the CDR3 is TGTGCCAGCAGCCTCAGCACAGATACGCAGTATTTT. Translated, it gives CASSLSTDTQYF.

V gene TRBV7-2 combines with J gene TRBJ2-5, with a weak D call TRBD1 (6 bases). The germline V and J ends were trimmed by 4 bases and 3 bases, with 15 bases remaining between them. CDR3 length: 15 amino acids. CDR1 and CDR2 from the germline V gene are SGHTA and FQGNSA. CDR3 amino acids: CASSSVWTAEETQYF. The CDR3 DNA is TGTGCCAGCAGCTCTGTTTGGACAGCAGAAGAGACCCAGTACTTC.

CDR3 sequence reads: CASSPNRGYGSNYGYTF. The CDR3 region has the DNA TGTGCCAGCAGCCCTAATCGGGGGTACGGTTCTAACTATGGCTACACCTTC. The V call is TRBV4-2, the J call TRBJ1-2; D is possibly TRBD1 (5 bases). The CDR3 extends over 17 amino acids. V was pared by 4 bases and J by 0 bases, with 18 bases between. Per germline, CDR1 LGHNA and CDR2 YNFKEQ.

The table lists this clone with a count of one. V is TRBV5-1 and J is TRBJ2-1, with 7 nucleotides matching TRBD2. The CDR3 loop spans 15 amino acids. CDR1 is SGHRS, CDR2 YFSETQ, per germline. The V gene end was trimmed by 2 bases and the J gene end by 7 bases; junction bases not matched to a gene: 9. CDR3 bases: TGCGCCAGCAGCTTAGGCGGGGGAGCCTGGAATGAGCAGTTCTTC. Residues: CASSLGGGAWNEQFF.

The chain joins TRBV7-2 to TRBJ1-5; D gene unclear. From germline, CDR1 is SGHTA and CDR2 FQGNSA. Trimming pared 1 base from V and 0 bases from J, leaving 7 bases between. The CDR3 has 15 amino acids. The CDR3 is CASSLVPDSNQPQHF. DNA for the CDR3: TGTGCCAGCAGCTTAGTCCCTGATAGCAATCAGCCCCAGCATTTT.

V is TRBV30 and J is TRBJ2-3, with D possibly TRBD2 on 5 matching bases. CDR1 and CDR2 from the germline V gene are GTSNPN and SVGIG (reference sequence). The CDR3 is made up of 15 amino acids. V dropped 0 bases and J dropped 7 bases, with 17 bases sitting between them. The chain's CDR3 is CAWSVHQLVANTQYF. DNA for the CDR3: TGTGCCTGGAGTGTACATCAACTAGTTGCCAATACGCAGTATTTT.

The chain couples TRBV6-1 to TRBJ2-1, with D possibly being TRBD2 (6 bases). V was pared by 1 base and J by 6 bases, with 13 bases between. The CDR3 is 15 residues long. Germline CDR1 MNHNS, CDR2 SASEGT. CDR3 nucleotide sequence: TGTGCCAGCAGTGAAGGGCTAGCGAAACCCAATGAGCAGTTCTTC. It yields the protein CASSEGLAKPNEQFF.

The chain has TRBV6-7 and TRBJ1-3; unclear D gene. TRBV6-7 is filed as an ORF, its function uncertain. Trimming removed 0 bases at V and 2 bases at J, with 14 bases between. The CDR3 runs to 17 residues. The CDR3 DNA reads as TGTGCCAGCAGTTACTCGTATTCGGCAGGTGCTGGAAACACCATATATTTT. This encodes CASSYSYSAGAGNTIYF.

The J gene is TRBJ2-3, the V gene TRBV28; D might be TRBD2 (7 bases). Germline V gene lookup returns CDR1 MDHEN and CDR2 SYDVKM. The CDR3 runs to 19 residues. The ends were cut back, 6 bases at V and 5 bases at J, with 30 bases in the middle. CDR3 sequence reads: CASSTSRGGGRTRGDTQYF. DNA for the CDR3: TGTGCCAGCAGCACCTCTAGGGGCGGGGGCCGAACCAGGGGAGATACGCAGTATTTT.

This chain connects TRBV6-5 to TRBJ2-2; 8 nucleotides line up with TRBD1. Germline V gene lookup returns CDR1 MNHEY and CDR2 SVGAGI. CDR3 length equals 15 residues. V shed 5 bases and J 7 bases; nucleotides not matched to a gene: 9. CDR3 nucleotides: TGTGCCAGCAGTCAAAGGCAGGGGGCCGTCGGGGAGCTGTTTTTT. This gives the protein CASSQRQGAVGELFF.